These 28 T cell receptor beta chains share one sample of origin, sequenced in a study of T cell responses to AZD1222 COVID-19 vaccine. Some clones are missing from TCRdb's copy, which holds only in-frame ones; the method was immunoSEQ multiplex PCR. The sample consists of 110,000 to 150,000 clones, about 90% of them appearing once. The source material was peripheral blood, sampled 28 days after the second AZD1222 dose. These TCRs come from an adult who received the AZD1222 COVID-19 vaccine.

The rearrangement links TRBV7-2 to TRBJ1-5; no definite D call. CDR3 length: 15 residues. Looked up from germline, CDR1 is SGHTA and CDR2 is FQGNSA. Trimming cost V 2 bases and J 0 bases, with 8 bases left between them. In nucleotides, the CDR3 is TGTGCCAGCAGCTTAAACGGAGCTAGCAATCAGCCCCAGCATTTT. Translated: CASSLNGASNQPQHF.

The genes are TRBV5-8 and TRBJ1-2; D not resolved. V lost 0 bases and J lost 9, with 15 bases in between. The CDR3 sequence is 14 residues long. Germline loops: CDR1 SGHTS, CDR2 YDEGEE. CDR3 sequence (DNA): TGTGCCAGCAGCTTGGGGCGGCAGACCTTACGCTACACCTTC. It is translated as CASSLGRQTLRYTF.

The V call is TRBV30, the J call TRBJ2-1; 11 bases line up with TRBD2. The trim removed 3 bases at V and 8 bases at J, leaving 6 bases unmatched. CDR1 is GTSNPN and CDR2 is SVGIG in the germline V gene (reference sequence). The CDR3 covers 14 residues. The CDR3 coding sequence is TGTGCCTGGAGAACTAGCGGGAGTCGGTATGAGCAGTTCTTC. Translation: CAWRTSGSRYEQFF.

The J gene is TRBJ2-4, the V gene TRBV11-1; 7 nucleotides agree with TRBD1. The CDR3 has 14 residues. V lost 1 base, J lost 6 bases, and 3 bases stayed unmatched. CDR1 is SGHAT and CDR2 is FQDESV in the germline V gene (reference sequence). The DNA for the CDR3 is TGTGCCAGCAGCTTAGAAGGGGGCCCAAACATTCAGTACTTC. Encoded protein: CASSLEGGPNIQYF.

The chain uses TRBV18 and TRBJ2-7; D is unclear. Trimming took off 3 bases at V and 3 bases at J, with 6 bases between the two ends. CDR3 length: 12 amino acids. Germline values: CDR1 KGHSH, CDR2 LQKENI. CDR3 DNA sequence: TGTGCCAGCTCACCCGACGGCTACGAGCAGTACTTC. Translation gives CASSPDGYEQYF. The full variable domain, its missing parts supplied by reference TRBV18 and TRBJ2-7, is NAGVMQNPRHLVRRRGQEARLRCSPMKGHSHVYWYRQLPEEGLKFMVYLQKENIIDESGMPKERFSAEFPKEGPSILRIQQVVRGDSAAYFCASSPDGYEQYFGPGTRLTVT.

This rearrangement joins TRBV18 to TRBJ1-4; 9 positions match TRBD1. Trimming took 2 bases from V and 7 from J; bases not matched to a gene: 8. The CDR3 has 16 amino acids. The germline V gene encodes CDR1 KGHSH and CDR2 LQKENI. The CDR3 reads CASSPNFGQGSEKLFF. The CDR3 DNA is TGTGCCAGCTCACCAAATTTTGGACAGGGGAGTGAAAAACTGTTTTTT.

The V and J genes are TRBV11-3 and TRBJ1-1, with D possibly matching TRBD1 (6 bases). CDR3 length: 14 residues. Trimming stripped 5 bases from V and 1 base from J, with 11 bases between. Germline CDR1 and CDR2: SGHNT and YENEEA. The chain's CDR3 is CASSLTTGNTEAFF. CDR3 in DNA: TGTGCCAGCAGCCTGACGACAGGGAACACTGAAGCTTTCTTT.

The chain uses TRBV9 and TRBJ1-4; D remains ambiguous. The length of the CDR3 is 15 residues. Trimming removed 0 bases from V and 7 bases from J, with 13 bases in between. The V gene's germline CDR1 is SGDLS and CDR2 YYNGEE. The DNA for the CDR3 is TGTGCCAGCAGCGTAGGCCCCCAGGCGGGTGAAAAACTGTTTTTT. Translation gives CASSVGPQAGEKLFF. The full variable domain, completed using reference TRBV9 and TRBJ1-4, is DSGVTQTPKHLITATGQRVTLRCSPRSGDLSVYWYQQSLDQGLQFLIQYYNGEERAKGNILERFSAQQFPDLHSELNLSSLELGDSALYFCASSVGPQAGEKLFFGSGTQLSVL.

This clone was seen more than once but under ten times. This sequence joins TRBV5-4 and TRBJ1-4; the D is unclear. The CDR3 runs 15 residues. With 4 bases removed from V and 8 bases from J, the gap between germline ends came to 18 bases. Germline V gives CDR1 SGHNT, CDR2 YYREEE (reference sequence). CDR3 region: CASSPSAGGNEKLFF. As DNA, the CDR3 is TGTGCCAGCAGCCCGTCGGCGGGTGGGAACGAAAAACTGTTTTTT. Combining the CDR3 with reference TRBV5-4 and TRBJ1-4 gives the whole variable domain ETGVTQSPTHLIKTRGQQVTLRCSSQSGHNTVSWYQQALGQGPQFIFQYYREEENGRGNFPPRFSGLQFPNYSSELNVNALELDDSALYLCASSPSAGGNEKLFFGSGTQLSVL.

The rearrangement joins TRBV20-1 to TRBJ2-7; TRBD2 is a possible D gene (5 bases). Per germline, CDR1 DFQATT and CDR2 SNEGSKA (reference sequence). Trimming pared 7 bases from V and 7 bases from J, leaving 14 bases between. The CDR3 is 11 amino acids. CDR3 sequence reads: CSVVGSGEQYF. DNA of the CDR3: TGCAGTGTTGTGGGCTCGGGGGAGCAGTACTTC.

The chain is built from TRBV5-4 and TRBJ1-1, with D unclear. There are 13 residues in the CDR3. Germline CDR1 and CDR2: SGHNT and YYREEE (reference sequence). The V gene lost 3 bases and the J gene lost 5 bases, with 11 bases spanning the gap. The DNA of the CDR3 is TGTGCCAGCAGCTCCGACCCCGGGACTGAAGCTTTCTTT. Its protein product is CASSSDPGTEAFF.

The V and J genes are TRBV19 and TRBJ2-1, with D perhaps TRBD1 (6 bases). Germline assignment: CDR1 LNHDA and CDR2 SQIVND (reference sequence). The CDR3 is 12 residues long. Trimming stripped 6 bases from V and 11 bases from J, with 14 bases between. DNA of the CDR3: TGTGCCAGTAGCCCCGGGACACCTAAGCAGTTCTTC. It is translated as CASSPGTPKQFF.

The chain couples TRBV7-8 to TRBJ2-1; no firm D call. The length of the CDR3 is 15 residues. Germline V gene lookup returns CDR1 SGHVS and CDR2 FQNEAQ. V dropped 5 bases and J dropped 0 bases, with 11 bases sitting between them. The CDR3 protein is CASSREKYSYNEQFF. The CDR3 nucleotides are TGTGCCAGCAGCCGAGAGAAGTACTCCTACAATGAGCAGTTCTTC. Complete variable domain (other parts from reference TRBV7-8 and TRBJ2-1): GAGVSQSPRYKVAKRGQDVALRCDPISGHVSLFWYQQALGQGPEFLTYFQNEAQLDKSGLPSDRFFAERPEGSVSTLKIQRTQQEDSAVYLCASSREKYSYNEQFFGPGTRLTVL.

V is TRBV10-3 and J is TRBJ1-1, with D uncertain. Trimming left V 10 bases short and J 4 bases short, with 13 bases between. Germline CDR1 ENHRY, CDR2 SYGVKD. This CDR3 comprises 12 residues. CDR3 nucleotides: TGTGCCACCAGAATGCTCGGCACTGAAGCTTTCTTT. Amino acids: CATRMLGTEAFF.

V gene TRBV28 combines with J gene TRBJ1-1; 7 nucleotides agree with TRBD1. V dropped 5 bases and J dropped 1; count of bases not matched to a gene: 4. Germline loops: CDR1 MDHEN, CDR2 SYDVKM. This CDR3 has 14 amino acids. CDR3 sequence (DNA): TGTGCCAGCAGTCGCTGGACAGGGAACACTGAAGCTTTCTTT. Translating gives CASSRWTGNTEAFF.

The chain uses TRBV5-1 and TRBJ1-3; D call uncertain. This CDR3 comprises 16 residues. The V gene lost 0 bases and the J gene lost 0 bases, with 10 bases spanning the gap. The V gene's germline CDR1 is SGHRS and CDR2 YFSETQ. The CDR3, as DNA: TGCGCCAGCAGCTTGGCCGGGCCGACCTCTGGAAACACCATATATTTT. It codes for CASSLAGPTSGNTIYF.

The chain recombines TRBV15 with TRBJ1-1; D unresolved. V shed 1 base and J shed 1 base, with 10 bases lying between them. The CDR3 is 15 residues long. CDR1 and CDR2 from the germline V gene are LNHNV and YYDKDF (reference sequence). The chain's CDR3 is CATSRGDASNTEAFF. The CDR3 nucleotides read TGTGCCACCAGCAGAGGCGACGCATCGAACACTGAAGCTTTCTTT.

The chain is built from TRBV27 and TRBJ2-2, with D possibly TRBD1 on 6 matching bases. Germline values: CDR1 MNHEY, CDR2 SMNVEV (reference sequence). The CDR3 loop spans 14 amino acids. The ends were cut back, 0 bases at V and 6 bases at J, with 8 bases in the middle. This CDR3 reads CASSLSQGSGELFF. The CDR3 region has the DNA TGTGCCAGCAGTTTATCACAGGGTTCCGGGGAGCTGTTTTTT.

V usage is TRBV20-1 and J usage is TRBJ2-5; possibly TRBD2 for D (6 bases). Per germline, CDR1 DFQATT and CDR2 SNEGSKA (reference sequence). V gave up 3 bases and J gave up 4 bases, with 15 bases separating them. The CDR3 consists of 14 residues. The CDR3, as DNA: TGCAGTGCTAGTAGCGGCCCCACGGGAGAGACCCAGTACTTC. Its translation: CSASSGPTGETQYF.

This chain connects TRBV7-2 to TRBJ1-2, with no clear D. Germline V CDR1 and CDR2: SGHTA, FQGNSA. CDR3 length: 13 amino acids. The V end was cut by 2 bases, the J end by 2 bases, with 6 bases between. CDR3 in amino acids: CASSLTVNYGYTF. CDR3 in DNA: TGTGCCAGCAGCTTAACAGTAAACTATGGCTACACCTTC.

CDR3 residues: CASKSGRVSYNEQFF. The CDR3, as DNA: TGTGCCAGCAAGTCCGGGAGGGTCTCCTACAATGAGCAGTTCTTC. This chain uses TRBV27 with TRBJ2-1; 8 positions agree with TRBD2. The CDR3 covers 15 residues. The ends lost 7 bases at V and 0 bases at J; junction bases unmatched: 5. Germline V gene lookup returns CDR1 MNHEY and CDR2 SMNVEV (reference sequence).

The gene calls are TRBV2 and TRBJ1-4; 9 bases agree with TRBD1. The trim removed 8 bases at V and 3 bases at J, leaving 7 bases unmatched. Germline V gene sequence: CDR1 SNHLY, CDR2 FYNNEI. The CDR3 sequence is 15 residues long. This CDR3 reads CASRTGEVANEKLFF. CDR3 in DNA: TGTGCCAGCCGGACAGGGGAGGTAGCTAATGAAAAACTGTTTTTT. Combining the CDR3 with reference TRBV2 and TRBJ1-4 gives the whole variable domain EPEVTQTPSHQVTQMGQEVILRCVPISNHLYFYWYRQILGQKVEFLVSFYNNEISEKSEIFDDQFSVERPDGSNFTLKIRSTKLEDSAMYFCASRTGEVANEKLFFGSGTQLSVL.

The V gene is TRBV7-9, the J gene TRBJ2-3; 10 bases map to TRBD2. This CDR3 contains 15 residues. V gave up 6 bases and J gave up 2 bases; unmatched junction bases: 5. The germline V gene encodes CDR1 SEHNR and CDR2 FQNEAQ (reference sequence). The CDR3 coding sequence is TGTGCCAGCAGGTCTAGCGGGAGTGTCACAGATACGCAGTATTTT. It yields the protein CASRSSGSVTDTQYF.

The rearrangement joins TRBV7-2 to TRBJ1-1, with 10 bases that match TRBD1. CDR1 and CDR2 from the germline V gene are SGHTA and FQGNSA. V was pared by 0 bases and J by 5 bases, with 3 bases of the junction left unmatched. The CDR3 has 15 residues. CDR3 bases: TGTGCCAGCAGCTTAGCTCGGACAGGGGGTACTGAAGCTTTCTTT. Translating gives CASSLARTGGTEAFF. The entire variable domain, with the rest obtained from reference TRBV7-2 and TRBJ1-1, is as follows: GAGVSQSPSNKVTEKGKDVELRCDPISGHTALYWYRQSLGQGLEFLIYFQGNSAPDKSGLPSDRFSAERTGGSVSTLTIQRTQQEDSAVYLCASSLARTGGTEAFFGQGTRLTVV.

The chain joins TRBV19 to TRBJ2-7; the match to TRBD2 covers 13 bases. CDR3 length: 16 residues. The J segment lost 3 bases and the V segment lost 5 bases, leaving 7 bases of the junction unmatched. Germline V lookup: CDR1 LNHDA, CDR2 SQIVND (reference sequence). Here the CDR3 DNA reads TGTGCCAGTAGTTCCAGGACTAGCGGGAGCCACTACGAGCAGTACTTC. Its translation is CASSSRTSGSHYEQYF.

This clone was detected only once. The chain couples TRBV2 to TRBJ2-5, with D hard to call. Looked up from germline, CDR1 is SNHLY and CDR2 is FYNNEI. This CDR3 is 16 amino acids long. Deletions cut 6 bases from V and 1 base from J, with 18 bases between. CDR3 DNA sequence: TGTGCCAGCAGCGCTTATTGGCGGCCACTCCAAGAGACCCAGTACTTC. Translation gives CASSAYWRPLQETQYF.

This rearrangement joins TRBV6-5 to TRBJ2-7, with D maybe TRBD1 (5 bases). Germline CDR1 reads MNHEY; CDR2 reads SVGAGI. Between the trimmed V and J ends, which lost 4 bases and 2 bases, there was a span of 12 bases. There are 14 residues in the CDR3. This CDR3 reads CASSFNKQAYEQYF. CDR3 sequence (DNA): TGTGCCAGCAGTTTCAACAAACAGGCCTACGAGCAGTACTTC.

The genes are TRBV28 and TRBJ1-2; TRBD1 agrees at 9 bases. This CDR3 contains 15 residues. From germline, CDR1 is MDHEN and CDR2 SYDVKM. After removal of 2 bases from V and 5 bases from J, the junction contained 6 bases not matched to a gene. The CDR3 loop reads CASSLARTGAYGYTF. CDR3 nucleotide sequence: TGTGCCAGCAGTTTAGCCCGGACAGGGGCGTATGGCTACACCTTC.